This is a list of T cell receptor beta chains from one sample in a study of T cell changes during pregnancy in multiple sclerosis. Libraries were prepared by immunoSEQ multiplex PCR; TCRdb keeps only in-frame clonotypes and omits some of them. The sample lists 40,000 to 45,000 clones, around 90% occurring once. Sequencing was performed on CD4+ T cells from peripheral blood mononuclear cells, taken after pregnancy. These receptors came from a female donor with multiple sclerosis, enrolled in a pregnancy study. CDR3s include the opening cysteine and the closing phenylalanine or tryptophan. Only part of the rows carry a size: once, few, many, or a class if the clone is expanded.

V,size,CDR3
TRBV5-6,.,CASNLMLGGGTYNEQFF
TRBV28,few,CASITTGNLNPYNSPLHF
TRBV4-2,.,CASSQDLGAANEKLFF
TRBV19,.,CASSIGLDTEAFF
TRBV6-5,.,CASREAGQGPEAFF
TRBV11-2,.,CASSPLGGGTQYF
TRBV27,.,CASRWTPDTDTQYF
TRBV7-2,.,CASSFVGIDTQYF
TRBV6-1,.,CASRQTATNEKLFF
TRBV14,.,CASSPHDRADTQYF
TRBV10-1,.,CASSALDRGRYNEQFF
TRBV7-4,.,CASSSTSGGALRGSYNEQFF
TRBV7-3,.,CASSQSGDTEAFF
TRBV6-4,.,CASMTSGGAYEQYF
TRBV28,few,CASRTDRVNSPLHF
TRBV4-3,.,CASSRIGTSGGNEQFF
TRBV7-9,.,CASSFTTSGETQYF
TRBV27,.,CASSFRGFLTDTQYF
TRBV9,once,CASSVGGLAKETQYF
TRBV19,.,CASSIVRGPATNEKLFF
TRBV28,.,CASSWGGSDTQYF
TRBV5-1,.,CASSFTGSQGSYNSPLHF
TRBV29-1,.,CSVGVGNGMINYGYTF
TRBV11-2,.,CASSSQFWGRQNTEAFF
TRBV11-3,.,CASSLEGETEQYF
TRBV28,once,CASSLPGQGVGNQPQHF
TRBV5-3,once,CARSFPGGGSNQPQHF
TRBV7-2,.,CALSQGPSLNTEAFF
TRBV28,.,CASSFEAGGSQETQYF
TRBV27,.,CASRSSGAKHEQYF
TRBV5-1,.,CASVGQRSYEQYF
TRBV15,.,CATSRGKLAGGREQYF
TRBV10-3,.,CAISGDRGLSNQPQHF
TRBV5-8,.,CASRPPQVTNYGYTF
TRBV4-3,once,CASSQNTGIGEAFF
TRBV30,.,CAWSVGGGETQYF
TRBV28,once,CASSPPGNYGYTF
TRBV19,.,CASSIGRGRSGYNEQFF
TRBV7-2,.,CASSFVSTDTQYF
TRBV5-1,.,CASSWGQNNEQFF
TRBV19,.,CASTDTSSGNTIYF